This T cell receptor (beta chain) was identified in a study of blood T cell repertoires in COVID-19. The overall study: T cells, B-cell-depleted T cells, or PBMCs supplied cDNA or gDNA.

The CDR3 runs 13 residues. The V gene's germline CDR1 is LNHDA and CDR2 SQIVND (reference sequence). The V end was cut by 6 bases, the J end by 8 bases, with 16 bases between. Sequenced by immunoSEQ multiplex PCR; TCRdb stores in-frame clones only, minus some. The sample lists about 120,000 clones; around 86% were seen once. The V and J genes are TRBV19 and TRBJ1-2; D not certain. What was sequenced was peripheral blood. The TCR was taken from a man in his forties with acute or convalescent COVID-19. The CDR3 bases are TGTGCCAGTAGCCTACAGACGATGATCGGCTACACCTTC. This encodes CASSLQTMIGYTF.